Each of the 30 T cell receptor beta chains below was sequenced from the same sample in a study of tissue T cells after allogeneic stem cell transplantation. Here immunoSEQ multiplex PCR was the method, and the copy in TCRdb shows in-frame clones only, minus some. The sample has approximately 5,700 clones; under 50% are singletons. The sample's time point: mouse harvest day 14 after allogeneic transplant. Mouse grafts combined 10^7 T-cell-depleted bone marrow cells with 10^6 splenic CD5+ T cells. Material for sequencing was gut tissue. These receptors were collected from a female BALB/c mouse given C57BL/6 T cells with graft-versus-host disease after an allogeneic hematopoietic cell transplant.

This clone is classed as medium-sized. Mouse names are used for the genes. The read gets to within 1 residue of the CDR3 end, and the germline J gene fills in the rest. This sequence joins TRBV19 and TRBJ2-5; 7 nucleotides agree with TRBD2. After removal of 5 bases from V and 6 bases from J, the junction contained 6 bases not matched to a gene. In germline, CDR1 is FNHDT, CDR2 SITEND (reference sequence). The CDR3 length is 13 residues. The DNA read from the CDR3 is TGTGCCAGCAGACCCTGGGGGACGGACACCCAGTAC. This translates into CASRPWGTDTQY. The CDR3, in full, reads CASRPWGTDTQYF. The full variable domain, its missing parts supplied by reference TRBV19 and TRBJ2-5, is GGIITQTPKFLIGQEGQKLTLKCQQNFNHDTMYWYRQDSGKGLRLIYYSITENDLQKGDLSEGYDASREKKSSFSLTVTSAQKNEMAVFLCASRPWGTDTQYFGPGTRLLVL.

In regard to this clone: The genes and germline here are from mouse. Read sequence stops 1 residue before the CDR3 end, and the germline J gene provides the missing end. The rearrangement links TRBV3 to TRBJ2-3, with TRBD1 as a possible D gene (6 bases). Between the trimmed V and J ends, which lost 2 bases and 0 bases, there was a span of 9 bases. This CDR3 region has 15 residues. Germline V CDR1 and CDR2: SNHLY, FYNGKV (reference sequence). This CDR3 reads CASSLQGFSAETLYF. Incomplete CDR3 DNA: TGTGCCAGCAGCTTACAGGGGTTTAGTGCAGAAACGCTGTAT.

This clone appeared once. The gene symbols are mouse symbols. The CDR3 is cut off 1 residue early in the read; its end comes from the germline J gene. The chain combines TRBV19 with TRBJ1-1, with D maybe TRBD1 (5 bases). This CDR3 has 11 amino acids. Germline V lookup: CDR1 FNHDT, CDR2 SITEND (reference sequence). V lost 4 bases and J lost 4, with 5 bases in between. The sequenced part of the CDR3 DNA is TGTGCCAGCAGTCAGGGCACAGAAGTCTTC. The encoded protein is CASSQGTEVF. The full CDR3 protein reads CASSQGTEVFF.

This clone is labeled as medium-sized. Gene names refer to mouse genes. The read falls 1 residue short of the CDR3 end, and the missing part is taken from the germline J gene. The rearrangement joins TRBV15 to TRBJ2-1; D is ambiguous. The germline gives CDR1 SGHND, CDR2 FRSKSL. V lost 4 bases and J lost 1, with 5 bases in between. The CDR3 sequence is 13 residues long. The sequenced part of the CDR3 DNA is TGTGCCAGCAGTTCCGGGAACTATGCTGAGCAGTTC. This encodes CASSSGNYAEQF. The CDR3 in its entirety is CASSSGNYAEQFF.

This clone was seen a handful of times. Gene names are the mouse ones. The read terminates 1 residue before the CDR3 end, so the remaining end is supplied by the germline J gene. The chain has TRBV31 and TRBJ2-5; TRBD2 might be the D (5 bases). The CDR3 contains 15 residues. CDR1 is GKSSPN and CDR2 is SITVG in the germline V gene. Trimming removed 0 bases at V and 1 base at J, with 11 bases between. The covered CDR3 bases are TGTGCCTGGAGTCTAGTGATGGGGTACCAAGACACCCAGTAC. This sequence encodes CAWSLVMGYQDTQY. The whole CDR3 is CAWSLVMGYQDTQYF.

On this clone: Each gene name is a mouse one. The read terminates 1 residue before the CDR3 end, so the remaining end is supplied by the germline J gene. The rearrangement uses TRBV26 and TRBJ2-7, with D perhaps matching TRBD1 (5 bases). Trimming took 3 bases from V and 4 from J, leaving 10 bases between them. CDR1 and CDR2 (germline): KGHPV, FQNQEV (reference sequence). The CDR3 length is 13 residues. The DNA read from the CDR3 is TGTGCCAGCAGTCTACGACAGACATATGAACAGTAC. This gives the protein CASSLRQTYEQY. The CDR3 in full is CASSLRQTYEQYF.

With regard to this clone: The listed genes are named as in mouse. The read finishes 1 residue shy of the CDR3 end, and the germline J gene is used to complete it. This sequence joins TRBV16 and TRBJ1-3; D perhaps matches TRBD1 (6 bases). The germline V and J ends were trimmed by 4 bases and 0 bases, with 10 bases remaining between them. CDR1 is SGHSA and CDR2 is FRNQAP in the germline V gene. The CDR3 has 15 amino acids. The part of the CDR3 DNA that was read is TGTGCAAGCAGCTACAGGGTGGGTTCTGGAAATACGCTCTAT. Amino acids: CASSYRVGSGNTLY. The whole CDR3 is CASSYRVGSGNTLYF.

As to this clone: Mouse germline and gene names are used. The CDR3 goes on 1 residue after the read ends, and that part is filled in from the germline J gene. The chain couples TRBV16 to TRBJ1-6; D is undetermined. TRBJ1-6 is recorded as an ORF, its role being uncertain. The germline CDR1 and CDR2 sequences are SGHSA and FRNQAP. V dropped 4 bases and J dropped 5 bases, with 6 bases sitting between them. The CDR3 is made up of 13 amino acids. The CDR3 bases that were read are TGTGCAAGCAGCTCGACAAATAATTCGCCCCTCTAC. Translation: CASSSTNNSPLY. The CDR3 in its entirety is CASSSTNNSPLYF.

A word on this clone: The gene names given are mouse names. Sequencing ends 1 residue short of the CDR3 end; the germline J gene provides the rest. V and J are TRBV3 and TRBJ2-4; D remains ambiguous. Germline assignment: CDR1 SNHLY and CDR2 FYNGKV (reference sequence). The CDR3 runs to 13 residues. With 2 bases removed from V and 3 bases from J, the gap between germline ends came to 6 bases. The chain's CDR3 is CASSLSQQNTLYF. The DNA read from the CDR3 is TGTGCCAGCAGCTTAAGTCAACAAAACACCTTGTAC.

This clone was recorded only once. Sequence at one end of the junction differs from germline and may be a read error. The gene names here belong to mouse. The read falls 1 residue short of the CDR3 end, and the missing part is taken from the germline J gene. V gene TRBV20 combines with J gene TRBJ1-4, with D perhaps TRBD1 (5 bases). This CDR3 is 13 amino acids long. CDR1 is GFQATS and CDR2 is STVNSAI in the germline V gene. The CDR3 DNA, read in part, is TGTCGTGCTAGGGGCATTTCCAACGAAAGATTATTT. Translating it yields CRARGISNERLF. In full, the CDR3 reads CRARGISNERLFF.

About this clone: The genes and germline here are from mouse. The read terminates 1 residue ahead of where the CDR3 ends, so the germline J gene completes it. V gene TRBV26 combines with J gene TRBJ2-4, with unresolved D. The V gene lost 0 bases and the J gene lost 5 bases, with 9 bases spanning the gap. Germline V gene data show CDR1 as KGHPV and CDR2 as FQNQEV (reference sequence). This CDR3 spans 14 amino acids. CDR3 DNA, as far as it was read: TGTGCCAGCAGTCTGTCTCTGGTACCAAACACCTTGTAC. Amino acid sequence: CASSLSLVPNTLY. The entire CDR3 protein reads CASSLSLVPNTLYF.

In this sample, this clone turned up a few times. Mouse germline and gene names are used. Read coverage stops 1 residue before the CDR3 terminus; the germline J gene supplies the remainder. This chain joins TRBV29 and TRBJ1-1, with D possibly matching TRBD1 (6 bases). Germline assignment: CDR1 MSHET and CDR2 SYDVDS. The CDR3 runs 14 residues. Trimming shortened V by 6 bases and J by 0 bases, and 11 bases separated the two germline ends. The CDR3 reads CASSPGTTNTEVFF. The CDR3 DNA, read in part, is TGTGCTAGCAGCCCCGGGACAACAAACACAGAAGTCTTC.

Points on this clone: The genes and germline here are from mouse. The CDR3 is cut off 1 residue early in the read; its end comes from the germline J gene. The V call is TRBV16, the J call TRBJ2-4, with D tentatively TRBD1 (6 bases). V was trimmed by 5 bases and J by 8 bases, leaving 11 bases between them. This CDR3 is built from 12 residues. Germline assignment: CDR1 SGHSA and CDR2 FRNQAP. The CDR3 bases that were read are TGTGCAAGCAGCCCTCAGGGGACCACCTTGTAC. It translates to CASSPQGTTLY. The full CDR3 protein reads CASSPQGTTLYF. The entire variable domain, with the rest obtained from reference TRBV16 and TRBJ2-4, is as follows: NAGVIQTPRHKVTGKGQEATLWCEPISGHSAVFWYRQTIVQGLEFLTYFRNQAPIDDSGMPKERFSAQMPNQSHSTLKIQSTQPQDSAVYLCASSPQGTTLYFGAGTRLSVL.

By share, this clone counts as medium-sized (0.01 to 0.1%). Gene names follow the mouse nomenclature. The read gets to within 1 residue of the CDR3 end, and the germline J gene fills in the rest. The genes are TRBV13-2 and TRBJ1-3; the D is unclear. V dropped 2 bases and J dropped 0 bases, with 3 bases sitting between them. The CDR3 length is 13 residues. Germline V gives CDR1 NNHNN, CDR2 SYGAGS (reference sequence). The CDR3 bases that were read are TGTGCCAGCGGTGAGGGTTCTGGAAATACGCTCTAT. It translates to CASGEGSGNTLY. The whole CDR3 region reads CASGEGSGNTLYF.

Comments on this clone: Gene names and germline match the mouse. The covered CDR3 bases are TGTGCCAGCAGTCTGCCAGGGGAAGAAACGCTGTAT. As protein: CASSLPGEETLY. The complete CDR3 protein is CASSLPGEETLYF. This chain connects TRBV26 to TRBJ2-3, with D possibly matching TRBD1 (6 bases). The sequenced fragment ends 1 residue before the CDR3 boundary, so the rest is inferred from the germline J gene. CDR3 length equals 13 residues. The ends were cut back, 2 bases at V and 5 bases at J, with 8 bases in the middle. Germline CDR1 is KGHPV and CDR2 is FQNQEV (reference sequence).

This clone showed up just once. The gene symbols are mouse symbols. Read coverage stops 1 residue before the CDR3 terminus; the germline J gene supplies the remainder. The V and J genes are TRBV19 and TRBJ1-2; 7 nucleotides agree with TRBD1. Trimming removed 3 bases from V and 0 bases from J; junction bases left unmatched: 2. From germline, CDR1 is FNHDT and CDR2 SITEND (reference sequence). The CDR3 spans 14 residues. CDR3 region: CASSRQGANSDYTF. The covered CDR3 bases are TGTGCCAGCAGTAGACAGGGTGCAAACTCCGACTACACC.

In this sample, this clone turned up a few times. Gene names are the mouse ones. The read ends 1 residue shy of where the CDR3 ends; the end is completed using the germline J gene. The V call is TRBV14, the J call TRBJ2-2; the match to TRBD2 covers 9 bases. The V and J ends lost 5 bases and 0 bases, in that order; junction bases with no gene match: 5. The CDR3 loop spans 16 amino acids. CDR1 and CDR2 from the germline V gene are SGHDT and FRDEAV. The DNA read from the CDR3 is TGTGCCAGCAGCCCCGGACTGGGGACAAACACCGGGCAGCTCTAC. Translating gives CASSPGLGTNTGQLY. The entire CDR3 protein reads CASSPGLGTNTGQLYF.

In regard to this clone: Genes and germline are mouse. The read ends 1 residue shy of where the CDR3 ends; the end is completed using the germline J gene. The V gene is TRBV31, the J gene TRBJ2-4; weak D call: TRBD2 (5 bases). CDR3 length: 14 residues. V was pared by 1 base and J by 0 bases, with 8 bases between. The germline V gene encodes CDR1 GKSSPN and CDR2 SITVG. CDR3: CAWSPLASQNTLYF. CDR3 DNA (partial): TGTGCCTGGAGTCCACTGGCTAGTCAAAACACCTTGTAC.

In regard to this clone: Mouse gene names apply. The sequenced part of the CDR3 DNA is TGTGCCAGCAGTGATGCGGGGACAGGGTTCTCCGACTACACC. As protein: CASSDAGTGFSDYT. The complete CDR3 reads CASSDAGTGFSDYTF. This rearrangement joins TRBV13-1 to TRBJ1-2; 9 bases are a match to TRBD1. The read stops 1 residue short of the end of the CDR3; the missing end is completed from the germline J gene. Germline V gives CDR1 NSHNY, CDR2 SYGAGN. After removal of 0 bases from V and 4 bases from J, the junction contained 4 bases not matched to a gene. CDR3 length: 15 residues.

By sample fraction, this clone is medium-sized. Mouse gene names and germline throughout. The read gets to within 1 residue of the CDR3 end, and the germline J gene fills in the rest. The rearrangement joins TRBV14 to TRBJ2-7; 12 bases map to TRBD1. The germline gives CDR1 SGHDT, CDR2 FRDEAV. The CDR3 consists of 13 residues. The V segment lost 7 bases and the J segment 5 bases; nucleotides outside the gene matches: 4. This CDR3 reads CASVGTGGDEQYF. The part of the CDR3 DNA that was read is TGTGCCAGCGTTGGGACAGGGGGCGATGAACAGTAC. The whole variable domain, filled in from reference TRBV14 and TRBJ2-7, reads EAGVTQSPRYAVLQEGQAVSFWCDPISGHDTLYWYQQPRDQGPQLLVYFRDEAVIDNSQLPSDRFSAVRPKGTNSTLKIQSAKQGDTATYLCASVGTGGDEQYFGPGTRLTVL.

By share of the sample, this clone is medium-sized. Genes and germline come from the mouse. The CDR3 goes on 1 residue after the read ends, and that part is filled in from the germline J gene. This sequence joins TRBV26 and TRBJ2-3; D remains ambiguous. The CDR3 covers 11 residues. CDR1 and CDR2 (germline): KGHPV, FQNQEV (reference sequence). Trimming left V 3 bases short and J 6 bases short, with 4 bases between. Here the CDR3 reads CASSLGETLYF. The sequenced CDR3 bases are TGTGCCAGCAGTCTAGGGGAAACGCTGTAT.

On this clone: Gene labels here are mouse ones. The read falls 1 residue short of the CDR3 end, and the missing part is taken from the germline J gene. The V call is TRBV31, the J call TRBJ2-7, with D perhaps assigned TRBD1 or TRBD2 (5 bases each). Germline V gives CDR1 GKSSPN, CDR2 SITVG. V gave up 0 bases and J gave up 3 bases, with 6 bases separating them. This CDR3 region has 12 residues. CDR3 loop: CAWSLGVYEQYF. CDR3 DNA, as far as it was read: TGTGCCTGGAGTCTGGGGGTCTATGAACAGTAC.

Notes on this clone: Gene names are the mouse ones. The CDR3 goes on 1 residue after the read ends, and that part is filled in from the germline J gene. The chain couples TRBV12-1 to TRBJ1-3; TRBD1 might be the D (5 bases). Trimming left V 0 bases short and J 3 bases short, with 8 bases between. This CDR3 is 14 amino acids long. Germline V CDR1 and CDR2: SGHSN, HYEKVE. The sequenced part of the CDR3 DNA is TGTGCCAGCTCTCTCGGGGGGGTTGGAAATACGCTCTAT. Amino acids: CASSLGGVGNTLY. The CDR3 reads in full as CASSLGGVGNTLYF.

Concerning this clone: These gene names are mouse names. The read gets to within 1 residue of the CDR3 end, and the germline J gene fills in the rest. The chain recombines TRBV26 with TRBJ2-4; 7 bases fit TRBD1. Trimming took 4 bases from V and 4 from J; bases not matched to a gene: 5. The CDR3 has 14 residues. Per the germline V gene, CDR1 is KGHPV and CDR2 is FQNQEV (reference sequence). The CDR3 spells CASSPRDRENTLYF. CDR3 DNA, as far as it was read: TGTGCCAGCAGTCCTCGGGACAGAGAAAACACCTTGTAC.

Judged by abundance, this clone is medium-sized. The gene names given are mouse names. CDR3 in amino acids: CASRINQDTQYF. CDR3 DNA (partial): TGTGCCAGCAGGATTAACCAAGACACCCAGTAC. The V call is TRBV26, the J call TRBJ2-5; the D is unclear. The CDR3 goes on 1 residue after the read ends, and that part is filled in from the germline J gene. V dropped 6 bases and J dropped 0 bases, with 4 bases sitting between them. CDR1 and CDR2 (germline): KGHPV, FQNQEV (reference sequence). The CDR3 covers 12 residues. The full variable domain, in which reference TRBV26 and TRBJ2-5 provide the parts outside the CDR3, is NSKVIQTPRYLVKGQGQKAKMRCIPEKGHPVVFWYQQNKNNEFKFLINFQNQEVLQQIDMTEKRFSAECPSNSPCSLEIQSSEAGDSALYLCASRINQDTQYFGPGTRLLVL.

About this clone itself: Gene names follow the mouse nomenclature. The DNA ends 1 residue before the CDR3 does, and the rest of the CDR3 is filled in from the germline J gene. The V gene is TRBV4, the J gene TRBJ2-4, with D hard to call. CDR1 LGHDT and CDR2 YNNKQL come from the germline V gene (reference sequence). Trimming removed 5 bases at V and 0 bases at J, with 3 bases between. The CDR3 sequence is 12 residues long. CDR3 region: CASSHSQNTLYF. The DNA read from the CDR3 is TGTGCCAGCAGCCATAGTCAAAACACCTTGTAC.

About this clone: Gene names denote mouse genes. Read sequence stops 1 residue before the CDR3 end, and the germline J gene provides the missing end. This rearrangement joins TRBV26 to TRBJ1-1, with a weak D call TRBD1 (5 bases). The V and J ends lost 1 base and 0 bases respectively, with 6 bases between them. Germline lookup yields CDR1 KGHPV and CDR2 FQNQEV (reference sequence). The CDR3 is 14 residues long. CDR3 DNA (partial): TGTGCCAGCAGTCTGTTAGGGGCAAACACAGAAGTCTTC. As protein: CASSLLGANTEVF. The complete CDR3 protein is CASSLLGANTEVFF.

Comments on this clone: Genes here carry mouse names. The CDR3 is cut off 1 residue early in the read; its end comes from the germline J gene. The genes are TRBV26 and TRBJ2-1; TRBD2 aligns across 8 bases. Germline V gene data show CDR1 as KGHPV and CDR2 as FQNQEV (reference sequence). The CDR3 has 15 residues. J lost 3 bases, V lost 8 bases, and 9 bases had no gene match. CDR3 DNA, as far as it was read: TGTGCCAGCGCTCGGGGGGGGCGCGCCTATGCTGAGCAGTTC. Translating it yields CASARGGRAYAEQF. The whole CDR3 protein reads CASARGGRAYAEQFF.

This clone was detected a few times. Any gene name here is a mouse gene name. The sequence runs out 1 residue before the end of the CDR3; the remainder is reconstructed from the germline J gene. The chain carries TRBV15 and TRBJ1-1; no definite D call. Germline V gene sequence: CDR1 SGHND, CDR2 FRSKSL. The CDR3 length is 13 residues. The V gene lost 1 base and the J gene lost 7 bases, with 10 bases spanning the gap. The part of the CDR3 DNA that was read is TGTGCCAGCAGTTTAGGGCGGAATGGAGAAGTCTTC. Translating gives CASSLGRNGEVF. The whole CDR3 sequence reads CASSLGRNGEVFF.

As for this clone: Gene names follow the mouse nomenclature. The CDR3 is cut off 1 residue early in the read; its end comes from the germline J gene. The V gene is TRBV2, the J gene TRBJ1-1, with D tentatively TRBD1 (5 bases). The CDR3 runs to 14 residues. Germline V lookup: CDR1 LGHNA, CDR2 YSYQKL. V was trimmed by 1 base and J by 1 base, leaving 7 bases between them. CDR3 DNA, as far as it was read: TGTGCCAGCAGCCAAGTGGGGGTAAACACAGAAGTCTTC. This gives the protein CASSQVGVNTEVF. The CDR3 as a whole reads CASSQVGVNTEVFF.